These 27 T cell receptor beta chains originate from one sample sequenced in a study of molecular identifiers for immune sequencing clone quantification. TCRdb analysed the PCR reads with MiXCR anew, one entry per CDR3 protein. The profile shows over 65,000 distinct CDR3 sequences, 20% to 30% of them singletons. Sample: naive CD8+ T cells from blood, with Jurkat cell RNA spiked in. As to subset: FACS-sorted CD8+CD4-CCR7+CD45RA+ naive T cells. Every receptor here comes from a human donor in good health. Some libraries in this study had Jurkat cell RNA spiked in.

This clonotype occurred a few times. The chain recombines TRBV27 with TRBJ2-2, with D perhaps TRBD1 (6 bases). The CDR3 spans 15 residues. V gave up 4 bases and J gave up 8 bases, with 17 bases separating them. From germline, CDR1 is MNHEY and CDR2 SMNVEV (reference sequence). CDR3 DNA: TGTGCCAGCAGTTCGAGGGACCCAGGGGTAGGGGAGCTGTTTTTT. This encodes CASSSRDPGVGELFF.

Notes on this clonotype: A much larger clone is a single base away; this may be a read error. The rearrangement uses TRBV7-9 and TRBJ2-7, with 10 bases lining up with TRBD1. Germline loops: CDR1 SEHNR, CDR2 FQNEAQ (reference sequence). The CDR3 extends over 14 amino acids. CDR3 bases: TGTGGCAGCAGCTTAGGACAGGGGGTATACGAGCAGTACTTC. Residues: CGSSLGQGVYEQYF.

This clonotype turned up a few times. V and J are TRBV7-2 and TRBJ1-1; 8 bases align to TRBD1. The germline V gene encodes CDR1 SGHTA and CDR2 FQGNSA. The V segment lost 3 bases and the J segment 6 bases; nucleotides outside the gene matches: 3. There are 13 residues in the CDR3. The CDR3 loop reads CASSFGTGSEAFF. Here the CDR3 DNA reads TGTGCCAGCAGCTTTGGGACAGGCTCTGAAGCTTTCTTT.

CDR3 sequence: CASSSSGSLGYEQYF. For the CDR3, the DNA is TGTGCCAGCAGTTCCTCCGGGAGTTTGGGATACGAGCAGTACTTC. The chain employs TRBV28 and TRBJ2-7; D is possibly TRBD2 (6 bases). Germline CDR1 and CDR2: MDHEN and SYDVKM. The length of the CDR3 is 15 residues. With 4 bases removed from V and 4 bases from J, the gap between germline ends came to 17 bases.

This clonotype has more than one count but fewer than ten. This rearrangement joins TRBV19 to TRBJ1-1, with D hard to call. Germline-derived CDR1 and CDR2 are LNHDA and SQIVND (reference sequence). The CDR3 has 14 residues. Deletions cut 3 bases from V and 0 bases from J, with 8 bases between. CDR3 bases: TGTGCCAGTAGTATCGCCCTATTGAACACTGAAGCTTTCTTT. It yields the protein CASSIALLNTEAFF.

The chain combines TRBV6-5 with TRBJ2-1; TRBD1 is a possible D gene (6 bases). The germline V and J ends were trimmed by 3 bases and 8 bases, with 17 bases remaining between them. This CDR3 has 15 amino acids. In germline, CDR1 is MNHEY, CDR2 SVGAGI. The CDR3 DNA follows: TGTGCCAGCAGTTATCAGGCCAGGGGTTCTGATGAGCAGTTCTTC. The encoded protein is CASSYQARGSDEQFF.

The genes are TRBV28 and TRBJ1-4; a possible D gene is TRBD1 (5 bases). In germline, CDR1 is MDHEN, CDR2 SYDVKM. Between the trimmed V and J ends, which lost 3 bases and 4 bases, there was a span of 15 bases. This CDR3 has 16 residues. The DNA for the CDR3 is TGTGCCAGCAGTTTCCCGAACCAGGGAGGTAATGAAAAACTGTTTTTT. It translates to CASSFPNQGGNEKLFF.

This clonotype was observed a few times. The chain combines TRBV20-1 with TRBJ1-1; D unresolved. The V and J ends lost 4 bases and 6 bases respectively, with 18 bases between them. This CDR3 spans 14 amino acids. CDR1 and CDR2 (germline): DFQATT, SNEGSKA (reference sequence). For the CDR3, the DNA is TGCAGTGCTACCAAGGACTTACCCCCACCTGAAGCTTTCTTT. It is translated as CSATKDLPPPEAFF.

In the case of this clonotype: An end of the junction does not agree with germline; a read error may underlie this. The chain links TRBV5-3 to TRBJ2-2; D unclear. TRBV5-3 is an ORF, and what it does is uncertain. The CDR3 is made up of 12 amino acids. CDR3 nucleotides: TGTGCCAGCAGCTGGGGCACCGGGGAGCTGTTTTTT. This translates into CASSWGTGELFF.

CDR3 amino acids: CATRQVGTYEQYF. The DNA for the CDR3 is TGTGCCACCAGGCAGGTGGGAACCTACGAGCAGTACTTC. The gene calls are TRBV15 and TRBJ2-7; D is unresolved. The CDR3 spans 13 residues. V was trimmed by 6 bases and J by 2 bases, leaving 11 bases between them. Germline V gene lookup returns CDR1 LNHNV and CDR2 YYDKDF (reference sequence).

This clonotype was seen only a few times. The chain employs TRBV9 and TRBJ1-4; perhaps TRBD1 as D (5 bases). V lost 3 bases to trimming and J lost 0 bases, with 9 bases between them. The CDR3 extends over 15 amino acids. Germline CDR1 is SGDLS and CDR2 is YYNGEE. The CDR3 reads CASSATGATNEKLFF. The CDR3 DNA reads as TGTGCCAGCAGCGCGACGGGGGCAACTAATGAAAAACTGTTTTTT.

This clonotype appeared many times. J is TRBJ2-3 and V is TRBV6-5, with D perhaps matching TRBD1 or TRBD2 (5 bases each). V was pared by 5 bases and J by 3 bases, with 18 bases between. CDR1 is MNHEY and CDR2 is SVGAGI in the germline V gene. The CDR3 is made up of 16 amino acids. CDR3 DNA: TGTGCCAGCAGTCTGCCTGGGGGTGAGGGGACAGATACGCAGTATTTT. It encodes CASSLPGGEGTDTQYF.

This clonotype was counted only a few times. This chain connects TRBV5-6 to TRBJ2-7, with 11 bases matching TRBD2. Germline V CDR1 and CDR2: SGHDT, YYEEEE. V dropped 2 bases and J dropped 5; count of bases not matched to a gene: 9. The CDR3 sequence is 16 residues long. The CDR3 region is CASSLGLAGGRDEQYF. The CDR3 nucleotides read TGTGCCAGCAGCTTAGGGCTAGCGGGAGGACGGGACGAGCAGTACTTC.

This clonotype was observed a few times. The chain links TRBV3-1 to TRBJ2-2, with unresolved D. CDR3 length equals 17 residues. Trimming took 4 bases from V and 1 from J, leaving 16 bases between them. Per the germline V gene, CDR1 is LGHDT and CDR2 is YNNKEL (reference sequence). The CDR3 spells CASSPRSKGLNTGELFF. The CDR3 bases are TGTGCCAGCAGCCCACGGAGCAAGGGTCTGAACACCGGGGAGCTGTTTTTT.

A word on this clonotype: Just one base apart from a much larger clone, this may be a read error. This sequence joins TRBV7-9 and TRBJ2-3, with TRBD1 as a possible D gene (5 bases). Germline V gene lookup returns CDR1 SEHNR and CDR2 FQNEAQ (reference sequence). The CDR3 runs to 15 residues. The CDR3 DNA reads TGTGCCAGCGGCTTAATTTGGCAGGGTAGGGATACGCAGTATTTT. The encoded protein is CASGLIWQGRDTQYF.

J is TRBJ2-7 and V is TRBV7-6; perhaps TRBD2 as D (5 bases). V lost 1 base, J lost 0 bases, and 19 bases lay in between. Germline assignment: CDR1 SGHVS and CDR2 FNYEAQ. The CDR3 loop spans 18 amino acids. The DNA of the CDR3 is TGTGCCAGCAGCTTAGGGGCCCCGACGGGATCCTTCTCCTACGAGCAGTACTTC. It codes for CASSLGAPTGSFSYEQYF. Full variable domain (remainder filled in from reference TRBV7-6 and TRBJ2-7): GAGVSQSPRYKVTKRGQDVALRCDPISGHVSLYWYRQALGQGPEFLTYFNYEAQQDKSGLPNDRFSAERPEGSISTLTIQRTEQRDSAMYRCASSLGAPTGSFSYEQYFGPGTRLTVT.

A note on this clonotype: One end of the junction fails to match germline, which may point to a read error. V is TRBV5-1 and J is TRBJ2-6; D is perhaps TRBD1 (5 bases). This CDR3 has 17 residues. The germline V gene encodes CDR1 SGHRS and CDR2 YFSETQ. CDR3 sequence reads: CASCPSTRPSGANVLAF. In nucleotides, the CDR3 is TGCGCCAGCTGCCCATCTACGCGTCCCTCTGGGGCCAACGTCCTGGCTTTC. Supplemented by reference TRBV5-1 and TRBJ2-6, the full variable domain reads KAGVTQTPRYLIKTRGQQVTLSCSPISGHRSVSWYQQTPGQGLQFLFEYFSETQRNKGNFPGRFSGRQFSNSRSEMNVSTLELGDSALYLCASCPSTRPSGANVLAFGAGSRLTVL.

The chain combines TRBV7-9 with TRBJ2-1; D possibly corresponds to TRBD1 (6 bases). V lost 5 bases and J lost 1, with 15 bases in between. Per germline, CDR1 SEHNR and CDR2 FQNEAQ (reference sequence). This CDR3 has 16 residues. CDR3 protein: CASSPPTGWSYNEQFF. The CDR3 DNA follows: TGTGCCAGCAGCCCCCCCACAGGGTGGTCCTACAATGAGCAGTTCTTC.

This clonotype was detected a few times. The V gene is TRBV7-9, the J gene TRBJ2-5, with D hard to call. The germline V gene encodes CDR1 SEHNR and CDR2 FQNEAQ (reference sequence). With 4 bases removed from V and 5 bases from J, the gap between germline ends came to 17 bases. The CDR3 extends over 15 amino acids. CDR3 loop: CASSSPFNGFETQYF. The CDR3 DNA follows: TGTGCCAGCAGCTCCCCGTTTAACGGGTTTGAGACCCAGTACTTC.

Details on this clonotype: A much larger clone lies a single base off, so this may be a read error. CDR3 protein: CAIGEAEDTQYF. The DNA for the CDR3 is TGTGCCATCGGTGAGGCGGAAGATACGCAGTATTTT. This chain joins TRBV10-3 and TRBJ2-3; D not resolved. Germline CDR1 is ENHRY and CDR2 is SYGVKD. This CDR3 region has 12 residues.

Regarding this clonotype: This clone may be a read error of a much larger clone one base away. This CDR3 is CVSTRPARHHIEGYTF. Here the CDR3 DNA reads TGTGTCAGCACCAGACCCGCCAGACATCACATAGAGGGCTACACCTTC. V is TRBV28 and J is TRBJ1-2; no clear D gene. Germline V gene sequence: CDR1 MDHEN, CDR2 SYDVKM. The CDR3 sequence is 16 residues long.

CDR3 in DNA: TGTGCCAGCAGTTCGGGTCAGTATGAAGTCACTGAAGCTTTCTTT. Amino acids: CASSSGQYEVTEAFF. The chain couples TRBV6-2 or TRBV6-3 to TRBJ1-1; no clear D. Trimming removed 4 bases from V and 4 bases from J, with 16 bases in between. The CDR3 has 15 amino acids. In germline, CDR1 is MNHEY, CDR2 SVGEGT.

The chain links TRBV4-3 to TRBJ2-7; possible D gene TRBD2, 6 bases. V gave up 0 bases and J gave up 3 bases, with 15 bases separating them. Per germline, CDR1 LGHNA and CDR2 YSLEER. This CDR3 comprises 16 residues. The DNA of the CDR3 is TGCGCCAGCAGCCAAGATAGGCGGGGCCCCAACTACGAGCAGTACTTC. This gives the protein CASSQDRRGPNYEQYF.

To note about this clonotype: Because the CDR3 is missing its conserved closing phenylalanine or tryptophan, this is likely a read error. This chain's CDR3 is CASSDRAMNTEAFL. The CDR3 region has the DNA TGTGCCAGTAGCGACAGGGCGATGAACACTGAAGCTTTCCTT. This chain links TRBV7-6 with TRBJ1-1; TRBD1 matches at 7 bases. Germline CDR1 and CDR2: SGHVS and FNYEAQ. The junction had 7 bases not matched to a gene; V was cut back by 9 bases and J by 0 bases. The CDR3 is 14 residues long.

This clonotype was seen only a few times. V and J are TRBV4-2 and TRBJ2-7; D is possibly TRBD1 or TRBD2 (6 bases each). V lost 0 bases to trimming and J lost 6 bases, with 15 bases between them. CDR3 length equals 15 residues. Looked up from germline, CDR1 is LGHNA and CDR2 is YNFKEQ. CDR3 protein: CASSQDPGAPSEQYF. In DNA, the CDR3 is TGTGCCAGCAGCCAAGATCCGGGGGCTCCCAGCGAGCAGTACTTC.

In this sample, this clonotype turned up many times. The V gene is TRBV12-3 or TRBV12-4, the J gene TRBJ1-5, with D tentatively TRBD1 (5 bases). The CDR3 length is 14 residues. Trimming removed 1 base from V and 6 bases from J, with 10 bases in between. DNA of the CDR3: TGTGCCAGCAGTTTAGAAGGGGCCTTTCAGCCCCAGCATTTT. Protein sequence: CASSLEGAFQPQHF.

In this sample, this clonotype turned up once. This chain links TRBV11-2 with TRBJ1-1; a weak D match, TRBD1 (6 bases). The V gene's germline CDR1 is SGHAT and CDR2 FQNNGV. The CDR3 is made up of 13 amino acids. V gave up 8 bases and J gave up 4 bases, with 14 bases separating them. Here the CDR3 reads CASRQGRLTEAFF. For the CDR3, the DNA is TGTGCCAGCCGCCAGGGGCGACTCACTGAAGCTTTCTTT.